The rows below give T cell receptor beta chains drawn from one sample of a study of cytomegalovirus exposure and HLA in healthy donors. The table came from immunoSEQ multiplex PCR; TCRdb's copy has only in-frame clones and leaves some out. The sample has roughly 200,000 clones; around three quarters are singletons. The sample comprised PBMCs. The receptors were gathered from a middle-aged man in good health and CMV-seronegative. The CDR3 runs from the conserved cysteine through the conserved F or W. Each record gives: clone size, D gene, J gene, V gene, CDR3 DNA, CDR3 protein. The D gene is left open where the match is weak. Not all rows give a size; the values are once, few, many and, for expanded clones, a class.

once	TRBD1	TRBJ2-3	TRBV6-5	TGTGCCAGCAGTTCCGCGGACAGGGGCGCCGCAGATACGCAGTATTTT	CASSSADRGAADTQYF
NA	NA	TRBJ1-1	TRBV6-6	TGTGCCAGCACCTTAGGACTACTGAAGACTGAAGCTTTCTTT	CASTLGLLKTEAFF
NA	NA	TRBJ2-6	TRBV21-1	TGTGCCAGCACTAAAAGGGGCAGGTATTACTCTGGGGCCAACGTCCTGACTTTC	CASTKRGRYYSGANVLTF
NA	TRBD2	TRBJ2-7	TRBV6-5	TGTGCCAGCAGTTCTTCCCGACTAGCGGGACTTTACGAGCAGTACTTC	CASSSSRLAGLYEQYF
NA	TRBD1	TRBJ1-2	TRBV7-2	TGTGCCAGCAGCTTAGGAGGGACAGGGGGCGATGGCTACACCTTC	CASSLGGTGGDGYTF
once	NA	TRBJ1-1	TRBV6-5	TGTGCCAGCAGTTACGGAGGAGGGCTGAACACTGAAGCTTTCTTT	CASSYGGGLNTEAFF
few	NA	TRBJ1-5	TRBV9	TGTGCCAGCAGCAGGGGTGACAATCAGCCCCAGCATTTT	CASSRGDNQPQHF
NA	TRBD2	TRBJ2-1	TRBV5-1	TGCGCCAGCAGGCGGCTAGCGGGAGTCAATGAGCAGTTCTTC	CASRRLAGVNEQFF
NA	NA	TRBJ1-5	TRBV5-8	TGTGCCAGCAGCTCGAACAGGGTTACGGTTCAGCCCCAGCATTTT	CASSSNRVTVQPQHF
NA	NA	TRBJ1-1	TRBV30	TGTGCCTGGAGTGACGGGGGGGACGGCACTGAAGCTTTCTTT	CAWSDGGDGTEAFF
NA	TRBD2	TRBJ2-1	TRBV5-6	TGTGCCAGCAGCTCTACTAGCGGGGTCATGTATGAGCAGTTCTTC	CASSSTSGVMYEQFF
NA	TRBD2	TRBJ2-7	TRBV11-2	TGTGCCAGCAGCTTCCTAACTAGCGGGCTAGGCAGGACCTCCTACGAGCAGTACTTC	CASSFLTSGLGRTSYEQYF
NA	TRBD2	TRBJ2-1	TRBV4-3	TGCGCCAGCAGCCAAGAGCCGGGAGGGGGTGAGCAGTTCTTC	CASSQEPGGGEQFF
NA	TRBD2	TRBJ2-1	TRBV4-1	TGCGCCAGCAGCCAAGATTCAAGGACTAGCGGCTACAATGAGCAGTTCTTC	CASSQDSRTSGYNEQFF
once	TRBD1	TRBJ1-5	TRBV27	TGTGCCAGCAGCACAAGACAGGGGGCTAATCAGCCCCAGCATTTT	CASSTRQGANQPQHF
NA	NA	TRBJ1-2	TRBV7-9	TGTGCCAGCAGCTTCCGGGATTGGAGTGGCTACACCTTC	CASSFRDWSGYTF
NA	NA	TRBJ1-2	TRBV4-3	TGCGCCAGCAGCCAAGATCGTCTGCGGAGCTATGGCTACACCTTC	CASSQDRLRSYGYTF
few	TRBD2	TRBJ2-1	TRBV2	TGTGCCAGCAGTGAGTCTCGCGGGGGGGCCTGGCAGTTCTTC	CASSESRGGAWQFF
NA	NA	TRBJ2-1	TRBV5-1	TGCGCCAGCAGCTTGTCAATAGCTGGGTACAATGAGCAGTTCTTC	CASSLSIAGYNEQFF
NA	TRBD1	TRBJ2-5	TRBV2	TGTGCCAGCAGCGTTTGGACAGGGGAGAGGGAGACCCAGTACTTC	CASSVWTGERETQYF
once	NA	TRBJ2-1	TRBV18	TGTGCCAGCTCACCACAACAACAGGCCAACAATGAGCAGTTCTTC	CASSPQQQANNEQFF
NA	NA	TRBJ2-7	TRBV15	TGTGCCACCAGCGCCTCGCGGGGCTACGAGCAGTACTTC	CATSASRGYEQYF